The next 20 T cell receptor beta chains were all read from a single sample in a study of cytomegalovirus exposure and HLA in healthy donors. PCR involved 60 Vbeta and 13 Jbeta primers. The data were produced by immunoSEQ multiplex PCR, yet TCRdb's version contains in-frame clones alone and is incomplete. The sample lists over 150,000 clones; roughly four fifths were seen once. What was sequenced was PBMCs. The receptors stem from a young woman in good health and CMV-seronegative.

The gene calls are TRBV4-1 and TRBJ2-2; the D is unclear. V lost 1 base, J lost 6 bases, and 15 bases lay in between. CDR3 length: 16 residues. Germline V gives CDR1 MGHRA, CDR2 YSYEKL. The CDR3 bases are TGCGCCAGCAGCCAAGTCAGTCGCGGAGTCGCCGGGGAGCTGTTTTTT. Translation gives CASSQVSRGVAGELFF.

The chain recombines TRBV7-2 with TRBJ2-7, with 7 nucleotides matching TRBD2. CDR1 is SGHTA and CDR2 is FQGNSA in the germline V gene. V lost 0 bases and J lost 0; bases outside the gene matches: 2. The CDR3 totals 15 residues. This CDR3 reads CASSLASGYSYEQYF. The CDR3 coding sequence is TGTGCCAGCAGCTTAGCTAGCGGGTACTCCTACGAGCAGTACTTC. Supplemented by reference TRBV7-2 and TRBJ2-7, the full variable domain reads GAGVSQSPSNKVTEKGKDVELRCDPISGHTALYWYRQSLGQGLEFLIYFQGNSAPDKSGLPSDRFSAERTGGSVSTLTIQRTQQEDSAVYLCASSLASGYSYEQYFGPGTRLTVT.

In this sample, this clone turned up once. The J gene is TRBJ2-7, the V gene TRBV27, with D possibly TRBD1 on 6 matching bases. V dropped 0 bases and J dropped 7 bases, with 13 bases sitting between them. The germline V gene has CDR1 MNHEY and CDR2 SMNVEV (reference sequence). The CDR3 loop spans 14 amino acids. The DNA for the CDR3 is TGTGCCAGCAGTTTATCGGGGGCAGGCAGGGAGCAGTACTTC. Translating it yields CASSLSGAGREQYF.

The rearrangement uses TRBV5-6 and TRBJ2-4; 8 positions agree with TRBD1. Looked up from germline, CDR1 is SGHDT and CDR2 is YYEEEE. This CDR3 has 18 residues. Germline trimming cut 4 bases from V and 1 base from J; bases unmatched to any gene: 13. CDR3 nucleotide sequence: TGTGCCAGCAGCCGAGGGGACAGGCCGAAGGGGGCCAAAAACATTCAGTACTTC. The encoded protein is CASSRGDRPKGAKNIQYF.

This rearrangement joins TRBV5-5 to TRBJ1-4, with 8 positions matching TRBD1. The J segment lost 10 bases and the V segment lost 5 bases, leaving 7 bases of the junction unmatched. CDR1 and CDR2 (germline): SGHKS, YYEKEE (reference sequence). This CDR3 comprises 13 residues. CDR3 coding DNA: TGTGCCAGCAGTACAGGGGGGGGTGGAAAACTGTTTTTT. Its protein is CASSTGGGGKLFF.

This chain uses TRBV5-5 with TRBJ1-1; no definite D call. Per germline, CDR1 SGHKS and CDR2 YYEKEE (reference sequence). CDR3 size: 13 residues. The V gene lost 0 bases and the J gene lost 7 bases, with 10 bases spanning the gap. The CDR3 DNA sequence: TGTGCCAGCAGCTTGGTTGGAGCCCGTGAAGCTTTCTTT. It codes for CASSLVGAREAFF.

The chain has TRBV5-4 and TRBJ1-4; possible D gene TRBD1, 5 bases. Germline CDR1 is SGHNT and CDR2 is YYREEE (reference sequence). Trimming pared 0 bases from V and 4 bases from J, leaving 7 bases between. This CDR3 spans 14 amino acids. This CDR3 is CASSLGGVNEKLFF. CDR3 in DNA: TGTGCCAGCAGCTTGGGGGGGGTTAATGAAAAACTGTTTTTT.

J is TRBJ1-3 and V is TRBV18; the D is unclear. Trimming stripped 2 bases from V and 0 bases from J, with 11 bases between. This CDR3 comprises 16 residues. Germline loops: CDR1 KGHSH, CDR2 LQKENI. The chain's CDR3 is CASSPNWASSGNTIYF. The DNA for the CDR3 is TGTGCCAGCTCACCAAACTGGGCAAGCTCTGGAAACACCATATATTTT. Combining the CDR3 with reference TRBV18 and TRBJ1-3 gives the whole variable domain NAGVMQNPRHLVRRRGQEARLRCSPMKGHSHVYWYRQLPEEGLKFMVYLQKENIIDESGMPKERFSAEFPKEGPSILRIQQVVRGDSAAYFCASSPNWASSGNTIYFGEGSWLTVV.

This clone came up once. J is TRBJ2-5 and V is TRBV11-3, with TRBD1 as a possible D gene (6 bases). Trimming left V 1 base short and J 4 bases short, with 13 bases between. Germline V lookup: CDR1 SGHNT, CDR2 YENEEA. The CDR3 is 15 amino acids. The CDR3 loop is CASSLVYRRGETQYF. The CDR3, as DNA: TGTGCCAGCAGCTTAGTCTACCGCAGGGGAGAGACCCAGTACTTC.

This clone came up a few times. The rearrangement uses TRBV29-1 and TRBJ2-7, with 7 bases aligning to TRBD2. V was pared by 4 bases and J by 6 bases, with 9 bases of the junction left unmatched. Looked up from germline, CDR1 is SQVTM and CDR2 is ANQGSEA. The CDR3 consists of 13 residues. The CDR3 reads CSVGVATGGEQYF. DNA of the CDR3: TGCAGCGTTGGTGTAGCCACGGGGGGCGAGCAGTACTTC.

This clone was seen a handful of times. The chain is built from TRBV5-1 and TRBJ2-5, with 8 positions matching TRBD2. CDR1 is SGHRS and CDR2 is YFSETQ in the germline V gene. This CDR3 contains 16 residues. The V segment lost 0 bases and the J segment 2 bases; nucleotides outside the gene matches: 6. CDR3 bases: TGCGCCAGCAGCTTGGGGTCCGGGACTAGGCAAGAGACCCAGTACTTC. Protein: CASSLGSGTRQETQYF.

With regard to this clone: Other DNA sequences in the same sample also yield this CDR3. This chain connects TRBV6-1 to TRBJ2-7, with a tentative D call TRBD1 (6 bases). Between the trimmed V and J ends, which lost 4 bases and 2 bases, there was a span of 9 bases. This CDR3 has 13 residues. Germline-derived CDR1 and CDR2 are MNHNS and SASEGT. DNA for the CDR3: TGTGCCAGCAGTGTTGCAGGGGCCTACGAGCAGTACTTC. Its protein product is CASSVAGAYEQYF.

The chain couples TRBV6-5 to TRBJ2-5, with 10 bases fitting TRBD1. The V segment lost 6 bases and the J segment 3 bases; nucleotides outside the gene matches: 7. The germline gives CDR1 MNHEY, CDR2 SVGAGI. The CDR3 totals 15 residues. The CDR3 loop is CASSRPGQGEETQYF. The CDR3 DNA follows: TGTGCCAGCAGCCGACCTGGACAGGGGGAAGAGACCCAGTACTTC.

The chain recombines TRBV5-1 with TRBJ1-1; 7 positions match TRBD1. Germline V gene sequence: CDR1 SGHRS, CDR2 YFSETQ. The CDR3 consists of 17 residues. V trimming: 2 bases; J trimming: 0 bases; junction bases outside the gene matches: 10. The CDR3 sequence: CASSLLAGGFMNTEAFF. The CDR3 nucleotides read TGCGCCAGCAGCTTACTAGCAGGGGGATTCATGAACACTGAAGCTTTCTTT.

The rearrangement joins TRBV18 to TRBJ2-7; D ambiguous. V was cut by 2 bases and J by 1 base, with 6 bases left in between. Germline V CDR1 and CDR2: KGHSH, LQKENI. The CDR3 length is 13 residues. The CDR3 sequence: CASSPKASYEQYF. CDR3 in DNA: TGTGCCAGCTCACCAAAAGCGTCCTACGAGCAGTACTTC.

V and J are TRBV7-9 and TRBJ2-3; 8 nucleotides match TRBD1. With 5 bases clipped from V and 1 base from J, the junction kept 14 bases outside the gene matches. The CDR3 runs to 18 residues. Germline V gene data show CDR1 as SEHNR and CDR2 as FQNEAQ (reference sequence). The CDR3 reads CASSRGTGGTPGTDTQYF. CDR3 DNA sequence: TGTGCCAGCAGCCGAGGGACAGGTGGAACCCCTGGCACAGATACGCAGTATTTT.

This clone was recorded only once. The chain employs TRBV6-5 and TRBJ2-7; D is ambiguous. The CDR3 extends over 14 amino acids. Trimming took off 2 bases at V and 9 bases at J, with 17 bases between the two ends. Germline CDR1 is MNHEY and CDR2 is SVGAGI. The CDR3 here is CASSYTFHRGWQYF. The CDR3 region has the DNA TGTGCCAGCAGTTACACATTCCACCGCGGTTGGCAGTACTTC.

The chain has TRBV19 and TRBJ2-5; 10 nucleotides line up with TRBD2. Trimming took 1 base from V and 4 from J; bases not matched to a gene: 3. The germline CDR1 and CDR2 sequences are LNHDA and SQIVND (reference sequence). This CDR3 contains 15 residues. CDR3 sequence: CASSIASGSRETQYF. The CDR3 DNA sequence: TGTGCCAGTAGTATAGCTAGCGGGAGTCGAGAGACCCAGTACTTC. Complete variable domain (other parts from reference TRBV19 and TRBJ2-5): DGGITQSPKYLFRKEGQNVTLSCEQNLNHDAMYWYRQDPGQGLRLIYYSQIVNDFQKGDIAEGYSVSREKKESFPLTVTSAQKNPTAFYLCASSIASGSRETQYFGPGTRLLVL.

The chain uses TRBV5-1 and TRBJ1-6, with 8 positions matching TRBD1. The CDR3 has 15 amino acids. The ends lost 4 bases at V and 5 bases at J; junction bases unmatched: 5. The germline V gene has CDR1 SGHRS and CDR2 YFSETQ. The CDR3 protein is CASSALTGDNSPLHF. CDR3 DNA: TGCGCCAGCAGCGCCCTGACAGGGGATAATTCACCCCTCCACTTT.

The chain joins TRBV5-1 to TRBJ1-2; TRBD1 is a possible D gene (6 bases). In germline, CDR1 is SGHRS, CDR2 YFSETQ. V gave up 0 bases and J gave up 4 bases, with 16 bases separating them. The CDR3 spans 16 residues. In nucleotides, the CDR3 is TGCGCCAGCAGCTTGGTATCGGGGCAGGGGACCTATGGCTACACCTTC. This encodes CASSLVSGQGTYGYTF.